Included here is one TCR beta chain sequence, with context. Germline V gene sequence: CDR1 SEHNR, CDR2 FQNEAQ (reference sequence). V was clipped by 1 base and J by 3 bases; unmatched bases: 6. The CDR3 has 16 residues. The sample is drawn from a study of blood T cell repertoires in COVID-19. Study context: Whether acute or convalescent, the COVID-19 samples came from the United States, Italy and Spain.

Repertoires were generated with immunoSEQ multiplex PCR, while TCRdb's copy carries only in-frame clones and drops some. The sample lists tens of thousands of clones, around 80% occurring once. This sequence was found in a man in his fifties or sixties with active or convalescent COVID-19. Material: peripheral blood. V is TRBV7-9 and J is TRBJ1-5; 7 bases fit TRBD1. The CDR3 loop is CASSLGTGATNQPQHF. DNA of the CDR3: TGTGCCAGCAGCTTAGGCACAGGGGCTACCAATCAGCCCCAGCATTTT.